Reported below is one T cell receptor beta chain. These data come from a study of blood T cell repertoires in COVID-19. Profiling relied on immunoSEQ multiplex PCR, and the TCRdb table lists in-frame clones only, not all of them. The data show tens of thousands of clones, about 90% seen once. The source material was peripheral blood. The origin of this receptor is a woman of 80 years or more with acute or convalescent COVID-19.

CDR3 sequence (DNA): TGTGCCTGGAGTGTATTGGGGGGAGGCACTGAAGCTTTCTTT. It encodes CAWSVLGGGTEAFF. V and J are TRBV30 and TRBJ1-1, with D maybe TRBD1 (5 bases). Trimming took off 0 bases at V and 4 bases at J, with 12 bases between the two ends. Germline CDR1 and CDR2: GTSNPN and SVGIG (reference sequence). The CDR3 has 14 residues.